These 31 T cell receptor beta chains originate from one sample sequenced in a study of somatic mutations in cytotoxic T cells in rheumatoid arthritis. Only in-frame clones appear in the TCRdb table, and some are missing; sequencing was by immunoSEQ multiplex PCR. The sample lists about 2,300 clones, just under 85% seen once, with about 12% in the top ten. Sequenced input: CD8+ T cells sorted from blood. These receptors originate from a woman in her sixties or seventies with rheumatoid arthritis.

This clone has more than one count but fewer than ten. The chain is built from TRBV27 and TRBJ2-5, with D tentatively TRBD1 (5 bases). The CDR3 runs 11 residues. CDR1 is MNHEY, CDR2 SMNVEV, per germline (reference sequence). V lost 9 bases and J 7 bases, leaving 12 bases between the germline ends. The CDR3 bases are TGTGCCAGTATTCAGGGTGGGACCCAGTACTTC. Translated, it gives CASIQGGTQYF.

J is TRBJ2-3 and V is TRBV28; a possible D gene is TRBD1 (6 bases). The CDR3 consists of 19 residues. Germline V lookup: CDR1 MDHEN, CDR2 SYDVKM. Trimming shortened V by 4 bases and J by 6 bases, and 29 bases separated the two germline ends. The CDR3, as DNA: TGTGCCAGCAGTTCTTTCGCCCTGGGGGACACGGTGAGAATCGATACGCAGTATTTT. Protein product: CASSSFALGDTVRIDTQYF.

The chain recombines TRBV28 with TRBJ2-7; 7 bases map to TRBD2. CDR1 and CDR2 from the germline V gene are MDHEN and SYDVKM. This CDR3 has 15 residues. With 7 bases clipped from V and 6 bases from J, the junction kept 15 bases outside the gene matches. The CDR3, as DNA: TGTGCCAGCACCCCTCAGCGGGATAGGGTAGGCGAGCAGTACTTC. It codes for CASTPQRDRVGEQYF.

This clone was detected once. V gene TRBV28 combines with J gene TRBJ1-4; 8 nucleotides line up with TRBD1. The CDR3 covers 15 residues. The V and J ends lost 4 bases and 7 bases, in that order; junction bases with no gene match: 8. CDR1 MDHEN and CDR2 SYDVKM come from the germline V gene. Here the CDR3 DNA reads TGTGCCAGCAGTTCCCCGGGACAGGCTTTTGAAAAACTGTTTTTT. It specifies CASSSPGQAFEKLFF.

The rearrangement joins TRBV13 to TRBJ1-1; D ambiguous. With 3 bases removed from V and 1 base from J, the gap between germline ends came to 30 bases. CDR1 and CDR2 from the germline V gene are PRHDT and FYEKMQ (reference sequence). The CDR3 is 21 residues long. DNA for the CDR3: TGTGCCAGCAGCTTTTTCCCTGAAGGTGAGGTAGTCAGACCGAGGAACACTGAAGCTTTCTTT. Amino acids: CASSFFPEGEVVRPRNTEAFF.

This chain connects TRBV27 to TRBJ2-4; tentative D call: TRBD1 (6 bases). CDR1 is MNHEY, CDR2 SMNVEV, per germline (reference sequence). Trimming removed 0 bases at V and 6 bases at J, with 12 bases between. The CDR3 has 15 amino acids. CDR3: CASSLSNRDRNIQYF. CDR3 in DNA: TGTGCCAGCAGTTTATCGAACAGGGATAGAAACATTCAGTACTTC.

In its sample, this clone was seen once. The rearrangement joins TRBV14 to TRBJ1-2; 10 nucleotides line up with TRBD1. V was pared by 3 bases and J by 6 bases, with 16 bases of the junction left unmatched. Looked up from germline, CDR1 is SGHDN and CDR2 is FVKESK. There are 18 residues in the CDR3. The CDR3 region is CASSHDRGLPSFGDGYTF. CDR3 in DNA: TGTGCCAGCAGCCACGACAGGGGGCTCCCCTCCTTTGGGGATGGCTACACCTTC. The entire variable domain, with the rest obtained from reference TRBV14 and TRBJ1-2, is as follows: EAGVTQFPSHSVIEKGQTVTLRCDPISGHDNLYWYRRVMGKEIKFLLHFVKESKQDESGMPNNRFLAERTGGTYSTLKVQPAELEDSGVYFCASSHDRGLPSFGDGYTFGSGTRLTVV.

This clone has more than one count but fewer than ten. This rearrangement joins TRBV27 to TRBJ2-1; 10 bases are shared with TRBD2. Germline CDR1 is MNHEY and CDR2 is SMNVEV (reference sequence). The CDR3 spans 15 residues. Germline trimming cut 11 bases from V and 4 bases from J; bases unmatched to any gene: 11. The CDR3 spells CAGDKGLAVYNEQFF. The CDR3 nucleotides read TGTGCCGGTGACAAAGGACTAGCGGTATACAATGAGCAGTTCTTC.

The CDR3 region is CASSPVDRGNATNEKLFF. The DNA of the CDR3 is TGTGCCAGCTCACCTGTGGACAGGGGGAATGCAACTAATGAAAAACTGTTTTTT. The V call is TRBV18, the J call TRBJ1-4, with 10 bases lining up with TRBD1. Losses at the gene ends were 3 bases for V and 0 bases for J; bases not matched to a gene: 7. The CDR3 runs 18 residues. Germline V lookup: CDR1 KGHSH, CDR2 LQKENI.

For the CDR3, the DNA is TGTGCCAGTACTCCAGCGGGGACCGAGACCCAGTACTTC. Its protein is CASTPAGTETQYF. The chain carries TRBV19 and TRBJ2-5, with 7 bases lining up with TRBD2. CDR3 length: 13 residues. V lost 7 bases, J lost 5 bases, and 7 bases stayed unmatched. The V gene's germline CDR1 is LNHDA and CDR2 SQIVND (reference sequence).

The rearrangement uses TRBV4-3 and TRBJ2-1; TRBD1 is a possible D gene (6 bases). V lost 0 bases and J lost 0, with 15 bases in between. Germline V lookup: CDR1 LGHNA, CDR2 YSLEER. This CDR3 comprises 18 residues. CDR3 region: CASSQEVPGTPSYNEQFF. CDR3 nucleotides: TGCGCCAGCAGCCAAGAGGTCCCTGGGACACCCTCCTACAATGAGCAGTTCTTC.

This chain joins TRBV13 and TRBJ2-1, with D possibly being TRBD2 (5 bases). Looked up from germline, CDR1 is PRHDT and CDR2 is FYEKMQ (reference sequence). The CDR3 length is 17 residues. V lost 6 bases and J lost 2, with 20 bases in between. CDR3 region: CASRYRTAGYAYNEQFF. In DNA form, the CDR3 reads TGTGCCAGCAGATATAGAACGGCGGGTTACGCCTACAATGAGCAGTTCTTC.

The chain combines TRBV6-1 with TRBJ2-1, with 8 nucleotides matching TRBD2. Losses at the gene ends were 3 bases for V and 2 bases for J; bases not matched to a gene: 3. This CDR3 is 15 amino acids long. Germline-derived CDR1 and CDR2 are MNHNS and SASEGT. This CDR3 is CASSETSEPYNEQFF. The CDR3 DNA follows: TGTGCCAGCAGTGAGACTAGCGAACCCTACAATGAGCAGTTCTTC.

V usage is TRBV15 and J usage is TRBJ1-2; a weak D match, TRBD1 (5 bases). This CDR3 is 14 amino acids long. Germline V gene data show CDR1 as LNHNV and CDR2 as YYDKDF (reference sequence). Deletions cut 5 bases from V and 3 bases from J, with 13 bases between. Here the CDR3 DNA reads TGTGCCACCAGCGACGAGGAGGGGTACTATGGCTACACCTTC. Translating gives CATSDEEGYYGYTF.

The chain is built from TRBV4-1 and TRBJ2-1; 8 bases agree with TRBD1. The CDR3 is made up of 16 amino acids. V gave up 0 bases and J gave up 2 bases; unmatched junction bases: 3. Germline V lookup: CDR1 MGHRA, CDR2 YSYEKL. This CDR3 reads CASSQDRGRTYNEQFF. CDR3 nucleotide sequence: TGCGCCAGCAGCCAAGACAGGGGGCGTACCTACAATGAGCAGTTCTTC.

The chain has TRBV7-9 and TRBJ2-3; 10 bases are a match to TRBD2. Trimming at V came to 4 bases and at J to 4 bases, leaving 8 bases not matched to a gene. The CDR3 covers 16 residues. In germline, CDR1 is SEHNR, CDR2 FQNEAQ (reference sequence). CDR3 DNA sequence: TGTGCCAGCAGCTCAACTAGCGGGATCGACGCAGATACGCAGTATTTT. It encodes CASSSTSGIDADTQYF.

The V call is TRBV18, the J call TRBJ2-1; D is uncertain. The V gene's germline CDR1 is KGHSH and CDR2 LQKENI. With 4 bases removed from V and 2 bases from J, the gap between germline ends came to 15 bases. This CDR3 has 16 residues. The CDR3 loop is CASSRADLPPYNEQFF. The CDR3 DNA reads TGTGCCAGCTCACGGGCAGATCTCCCACCCTACAATGAGCAGTTCTTC.

This chain joins TRBV7-2 and TRBJ2-3, with a possible D match to TRBD1 (6 bases). Germline CDR1 reads SGHTA; CDR2 reads FQGNSA. CDR3 length: 14 amino acids. V was trimmed by 5 bases and J by 4 bases, leaving 13 bases between them. CDR3 loop: CASSKTGPADTQYF. The CDR3 DNA is TGTGCCAGCAGCAAAACAGGGCCCGCAGATACGCAGTATTTT.

The V call is TRBV19, the J call TRBJ2-1; TRBD2 matches 9 bases. Trimming at V came to 5 bases and at J to 4 bases, leaving 6 bases not matched to a gene. The CDR3 spans 15 residues. From germline, CDR1 is LNHDA and CDR2 SQIVND (reference sequence). The CDR3 nucleotides are TGTGCCAGTAGTGGACTAGCGTATTTATACAATGAGCAGTTCTTC. Residues: CASSGLAYLYNEQFF.

This clone was counted only a few times. The V gene is TRBV7-9, the J gene TRBJ2-7; TRBD1 is a possible D gene (5 bases). With 2 bases removed from V and 3 bases from J, the gap between germline ends came to 11 bases. Germline V CDR1 and CDR2: SEHNR, FQNEAQ (reference sequence). The CDR3 contains 14 residues. In DNA form, the CDR3 reads TGTGCCAGCAGCTTACAGGGTGCTTTCTACGAGCAGTACTTC. Translation gives CASSLQGAFYEQYF.

The chain combines TRBV11-3 with TRBJ2-7, with D possibly being TRBD2 (6 bases). Trimming pared 5 bases from V and 4 bases from J, leaving 12 bases between. Looked up from germline, CDR1 is SGHNT and CDR2 is YENEEA. The CDR3 consists of 13 residues. CDR3 DNA sequence: TGTGCCAGCAGCCCCTATCGGGGGTACGAGCAGTACTTC. This gives the protein CASSPYRGYEQYF.

This chain uses TRBV5-6 with TRBJ2-3; 11 bases map to TRBD1. Germline loops: CDR1 SGHDT, CDR2 YYEEEE. The V segment lost 4 bases and the J segment 2 bases; nucleotides outside the gene matches: 6. This CDR3 spans 16 amino acids. The CDR3: CASSQKGQGDTDTQYF. In DNA form, the CDR3 reads TGTGCCAGCAGCCAGAAGGGACAGGGGGACACAGATACGCAGTATTTT. Full variable domain (rest looked up from reference TRBV5-6 and TRBJ2-3): DAGVTQSPTHLIKTRGQQVTLRCSPKSGHDTVSWYQQALGQGPQFIFQYYEEEERQRGNFPDRFSGHQFPNYSSELNVNALLLGDSALYLCASSQKGQGDTDTQYFGPGTRLTVL.

This chain links TRBV18 with TRBJ2-1, with 12 nucleotides matching TRBD1. V lost 3 bases, J lost 4 bases, and 10 bases stayed unmatched. This CDR3 contains 18 residues. The germline gives CDR1 KGHSH, CDR2 LQKENI. CDR3 sequence: CASSPKAPGQGAYNEQFF. The CDR3, as DNA: TGTGCCAGCTCACCTAAGGCACCGGGACAGGGGGCTTACAATGAGCAGTTCTTC.

In its sample, this clone was seen a few times. V gene TRBV5-1 combines with J gene TRBJ1-1, with 11 bases lining up with TRBD1. The V gene's germline CDR1 is SGHRS and CDR2 YFSETQ. The CDR3 spans 15 residues. The V gene end was trimmed by 4 bases and the J gene end by 1 base; junction bases not matched to a gene: 3. The CDR3 sequence is CASSPGTGGNTEAFF. The CDR3 region has the DNA TGCGCCAGCAGCCCTGGGACAGGGGGGAACACTGAAGCTTTCTTT.

CDR3 coding DNA: TGTGCCAGCAGCCAAGATACAGGCTATGGCTACACCTTC. It codes for CASSQDTGYGYTF. The chain has TRBV14 and TRBJ1-2, with D maybe TRBD1 (5 bases). Trimming removed 0 bases at V and 4 bases at J, with 6 bases between. CDR1 is SGHDN, CDR2 FVKESK, per germline. The CDR3 is 13 amino acids.

CDR3 region: CASSRLAGEPPGELFF. CDR3 sequence (DNA): TGTGCCAGCAGCCGACTAGCGGGAGAACCCCCCGGGGAGCTGTTTTTT. The J gene is TRBJ2-2, the V gene TRBV7-2; 12 positions match TRBD2. This CDR3 has 16 residues. V lost 5 bases and J lost 6; bases outside the gene matches: 7. CDR1 SGHTA and CDR2 FQGNSA come from the germline V gene.

V and J are TRBV11-3 and TRBJ2-3, with 8 bases lining up with TRBD2. Trimming cost V 4 bases and J 6 bases; bases outside gene matches: 21. Germline V gene sequence: CDR1 SGHNT, CDR2 YENEEA. There are 19 residues in the CDR3. CDR3 protein: CASSSWLTAGGLKGDTQYF. The CDR3, as DNA: TGTGCCAGCAGCTCATGGTTGACGGCGGGAGGTCTAAAAGGGGATACGCAGTATTTT.

The J gene is TRBJ2-7, the V gene TRBV11-3; the match to TRBD1 covers 7 bases. The CDR3 runs 14 residues. CDR1 SGHNT and CDR2 YENEEA come from the germline V gene. Germline trimming cut 8 bases from V and 6 bases from J; bases unmatched to any gene: 13. The CDR3 DNA reads as TGTGCCAGCGGCCCTACCTGGGACAGCTGCGAGCAGTACTTC. Residues: CASGPTWDSCEQYF.

The chain has TRBV2 and TRBJ2-3, with 12 bases aligning to TRBD2. Germline assignment: CDR1 SNHLY and CDR2 FYNNEI. This CDR3 is 16 amino acids long. V shed 5 bases and J 1 base; nucleotides not matched to a gene: 4. CDR3 region: CASSPGTSGRTDTQYF. The CDR3, as DNA: TGTGCCAGCAGTCCCGGGACTAGCGGGCGCACAGATACGCAGTATTTT. Supplemented by reference TRBV2 and TRBJ2-3, the full variable domain reads EPEVTQTPSHQVTQMGQEVILRCVPISNHLYFYWYRQILGQKVEFLVSFYNNEISEKSEIFDDQFSVERPDGSNFTLKIRSTKLEDSAMYFCASSPGTSGRTDTQYFGPGTRLTVL.

With respect to this clone: It is unclear where the CDR3 begins or ends on the DNA, so no DNA is shown, and the CDR3 is as TCRdb lists it. The gene calls are TRBV27 and TRBJ2-7; the table's D gene call, TRBD2, was not cross checked with the DNA. The CDR3 contains 14 residues when both ends are counted. Germline CDR1 reads MNHEY; CDR2 reads SMNVEV (reference sequence). The CDR3 loop reads CASSFGSGVNEQYF.

Here the CDR3 DNA reads TGTGCCAGCGCGTCGGGACAGTTGATTGGGGATACGCAGTATTTT. This gives the protein CASASGQLIGDTQYF. This chain links TRBV25-1 with TRBJ2-3; 7 nucleotides line up with TRBD1. CDR1 is MGHDK and CDR2 is SYGVNS in the germline V gene. V lost 8 bases and J lost 6; bases outside the gene matches: 14. The CDR3 has 15 amino acids. Based on the CDR3 plus reference TRBV25-1 and TRBJ2-3, the full variable domain is EADIYQTPRYLVIGTGKKITLECSQTMGHDKMYWYQQDPGMELHLIHYSYGVNSTEKGDLSSESTVSRIRTEHFPLTLESARPSHTSQYLCASASGQLIGDTQYFGPGTRLTVL.